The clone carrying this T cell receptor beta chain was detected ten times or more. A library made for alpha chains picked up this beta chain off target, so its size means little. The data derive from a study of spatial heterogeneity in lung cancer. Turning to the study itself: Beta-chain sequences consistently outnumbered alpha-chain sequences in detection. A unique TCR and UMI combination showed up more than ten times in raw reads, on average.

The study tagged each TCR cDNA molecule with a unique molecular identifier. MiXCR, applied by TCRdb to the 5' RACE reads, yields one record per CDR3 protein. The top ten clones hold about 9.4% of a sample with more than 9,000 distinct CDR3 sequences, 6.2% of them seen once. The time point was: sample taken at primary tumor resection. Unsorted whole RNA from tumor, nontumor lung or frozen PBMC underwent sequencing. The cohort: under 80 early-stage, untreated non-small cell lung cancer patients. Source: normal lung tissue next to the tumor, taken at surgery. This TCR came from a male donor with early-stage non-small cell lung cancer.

The CDR3 protein is CASSLDAATNEKLFF. The CDR3 region has the DNA TGTGCCAGCAGCTTAGACGCGGCAACTAATGAAAAACTGTTTTTT. The chain is built from TRBV7-9 and TRBJ1-4; D is uncertain. The V end was cut by 1 base, the J end by 0 bases, with 6 bases between. The CDR3 runs 15 residues. Germline V gene sequence: CDR1 SEHNR, CDR2 FQNEAQ (reference sequence).